The text below deals with one TCR beta chain. Its antigen remains unknown. These data are taken from a study of tumor and adjacent non-tumor tissue in lung cancer. Background on the study: The cohort had 12 adenocarcinoma, 2 squamous cell and 1 small cell patients. Around 4.5 million productive TCRbeta reads were obtained per sample on average. Study conclusions and caveats: Significantly higher TCR diversity was found in tumor than normal lung.

The template was RNA from unsorted bulk tissue. The library came from three nested PCR rounds adapted from ARM-PCR protocols. TCRdb independently ran MiXCR on the multiplex PCR reads; one entry per CDR3 protein. The data contain 60,000 to 95,000 distinct CDR3 sequences, roughly 73% of them seen just once; the ten biggest clones take up 9.5% to 15%. Germline V gene sequence: CDR1 SGHAT, CDR2 FQNNGV. V was cut by 8 bases and J by 5 bases, with 15 bases left in between. This CDR3 is 13 amino acids long. The rearrangement uses TRBV11-2 and TRBJ2-5, with TRBD2 as a possible D gene (5 bases). The receptor's source is a woman between 50 and 59 years old with non-small cell lung cancer. Sequencing was carried out using lung tumor tissue. The DNA for the CDR3 is TGTGCCAGCGGCCCTAGCATCAAGGAGACCCAGTACTTC. This encodes CASGPSIKETQYF.